This T cell receptor beta chain was profiled in a study of blood T cell repertoires in COVID-19. Across the whole study: Whether acute or convalescent, the COVID-19 samples came from the United States, Italy and Spain. PBMCs, B-cell-depleted T cells, or T cells provided the cDNA or gDNA that made up the material.

This table comes from immunoSEQ multiplex PCR, and its TCRdb copy is limited to in-frame clones, with some not included. The sample includes tens of thousands of clones, less than 90% of them seen just once. CDR3 size: 14 residues. Trimming removed 3 bases at V and 7 bases at J, with 10 bases between. Germline V gene sequence: CDR1 LGHDT, CDR2 YNNKEL (reference sequence). The specimen was peripheral blood. The chain combines TRBV3-1 (or the pseudogene TRBV3-2) with TRBJ1-6, with TRBD1 as a possible D gene (5 bases). The receptor's source is a man in his sixties with active or convalescent COVID-19. The CDR3 region has the DNA TGTGCCAGCAGCCACATGACAGTGAATTCACCCCTCCACTTT. Its protein product is CASSHMTVNSPLHF.